The 23 T cell receptor beta chains presented below share a single source sample, sequenced in a study of Tregs in tolerant kidney transplant recipients. Assay used: immunoSEQ multiplex PCR; TCRdb lists only in-frame clones, some missing. Here the sample spans some 240,000 clones, 80% to 85% being singletons. Sequenced material: CD4+ T cells from blood. These receptors came from a human donor in good health.

The chain has TRBV5-5 and TRBJ1-2; tentatively, D is TRBD1 (5 bases). Deletions cut 4 bases from V and 4 bases from J, with 8 bases between. Germline-derived CDR1 and CDR2 are SGHKS and YYEKEE (reference sequence). The CDR3 consists of 12 residues. The CDR3 bases are TGTGCCAGCAGCCCGGGGGGCTATGGCTACACCTTC. It is translated as CASSPGGYGYTF.

The CDR3 DNA sequence: TGTGCCTGGAGCCGGGACAGGGGGCTTGGGAGCTCCTACAATGAGCAGTTCTTC. Translated: CAWSRDRGLGSSYNEQFF. This chain uses TRBV30 with TRBJ2-1; 12 bases line up with TRBD1. V lost 3 bases to trimming and J lost 0 bases; unmatched junction nucleotides: 9. Germline values: CDR1 GTSNPN, CDR2 SVGIG (reference sequence). There are 18 residues in the CDR3.

Comment on this clone: An end of the junction does not agree with germline; a read error may underlie this. The chain has TRBV19 and TRBJ2-1, with 14 bases identical to TRBD2. Per the germline V gene, CDR1 is LNHDA and CDR2 is SQIVND (reference sequence). This CDR3 is 10 amino acids long. The CDR3 bases are TGTGCCAGGGGACTAGCGGGAGACGTCTTC. As protein: CARGLAGDVF.

This sequence joins TRBV5-4 and TRBJ1-1; possibly TRBD1 for D (5 bases). The germline V gene encodes CDR1 SGHNT and CDR2 YYREEE (reference sequence). Trimming shortened V by 3 bases and J by 0 bases, and 12 bases separated the two germline ends. The CDR3 contains 15 residues. The CDR3, as DNA: TGTGCCAGCAGCTCCCGGGCAGGGATGAACACTGAAGCTTTCTTT. Translating gives CASSSRAGMNTEAFF.

This clone was seen more than once but under ten times. This chain joins TRBV25-1 and TRBJ2-7, with D possibly being TRBD1 or TRBD2 (5 bases each). CDR3 length equals 14 residues. CDR1 is MGHDK and CDR2 is SYGVNS in the germline V gene. The V end lost 1 base, the J end lost 6 bases, and 13 bases lay between the germline ends. The CDR3 DNA reads as TGTGCCAGCAGTGAATTGAGGGGTCTTGCCGAGCAGTACTTC. It codes for CASSELRGLAEQYF.

The CDR3 DNA is TGCAGCGTTGAAGAGGGGGGAGGGGGCTTCAACGAGCAGTACTTC. It yields the protein CSVEEGGGGFNEQYF. V is TRBV29-1 and J is TRBJ2-7, with D possibly being TRBD1 or TRBD2 (7 bases each). CDR1 and CDR2 (germline): SQVTM, ANQGSEA. The CDR3 loop spans 15 amino acids. Deletions cut 0 bases from V and 5 bases from J, with 17 bases between.

This chain uses TRBV2 with TRBJ2-3, with 7 bases that match TRBD2. This CDR3 region has 13 residues. Germline V gene lookup returns CDR1 SNHLY and CDR2 FYNNEI. V lost 3 bases to trimming and J lost 5 bases; unmatched junction nucleotides: 2. CDR3 sequence: CASSDLAEDTQYF. CDR3 sequence (DNA): TGTGCCAGCAGTGACCTAGCGGAAGATACGCAGTATTTT.

Notes on this clone: One end of the junction does not line up with germline, which may come from a read error. The genes are TRBV5-4 and TRBJ2-7; the D call may be TRBD1 or TRBD2 (6 bases each). CDR1 and CDR2 (germline): SGHNT, YYREEE (reference sequence). The CDR3 extends over 13 amino acids. For the CDR3, the DNA is TGTACCAGCAGCTTGCACAGGGAGGACGAGCAGTACTTC. Its protein is CTSSLHREDEQYF.

CDR3 sequence: CSVGGGRDTNEKLFF. DNA for the CDR3: TGCAGCGTTGGGGGGGGAAGGGACACTAATGAAAAACTGTTTTTT. V is TRBV29-1 and J is TRBJ1-4; perhaps TRBD1 as D (5 bases). Looked up from germline, CDR1 is SQVTM and CDR2 is ANQGSEA. The CDR3 has 15 amino acids. V dropped 4 bases and J dropped 2 bases, with 14 bases sitting between them.

CDR3 nucleotide sequence: TGTGCCAGCAGCCAAGGGGGACTTTACAATGAGCAGTTCTTC. The encoded protein is CASSQGGLYNEQFF. The chain carries TRBV4-2 and TRBJ2-1; D is perhaps TRBD2 (6 bases). Germline V gives CDR1 LGHNA, CDR2 YNFKEQ. The CDR3 is 14 residues long. V was trimmed by 1 base and J by 4 bases, leaving 8 bases between them.

The chain uses TRBV11-3 and TRBJ2-1, with 11 positions matching TRBD2. There are 15 residues in the CDR3. Germline V lookup: CDR1 SGHNT, CDR2 YENEEA. V trimming: 5 bases; J trimming: 8 bases; junction bases outside the gene matches: 8. In DNA form, the CDR3 reads TGTGCCAGCAGCATTAGCGGGAGGGCCATCCATGAGCAGTTCTTC. It yields the protein CASSISGRAIHEQFF.

V gene TRBV6-5 combines with J gene TRBJ1-6; D may be TRBD1 (6 bases). Looked up from germline, CDR1 is MNHEY and CDR2 is SVGAGI. V was clipped by 2 bases and J by 9 bases, with 17 bases between them. The CDR3 length is 16 residues. The CDR3 spells CASSYGGNRPGSPLHF. DNA of the CDR3: TGTGCCAGCAGTTACGGGGGCAACAGACCCGGTTCACCCCTCCACTTT.

This clone has just one count. CDR3 amino acids: CATSRGANNEQFF. In nucleotides, the CDR3 is TGTGCCACCAGCAGGGGCGCTAACAATGAGCAGTTCTTC. The chain is built from TRBV15 and TRBJ2-1; D unresolved. CDR3 length equals 13 residues. Germline V CDR1 and CDR2: LNHNV, YYDKDF (reference sequence). Trimming stripped 3 bases from V and 5 bases from J, with 8 bases between.

This clone was seen a single time. The chain has TRBV5-1 and TRBJ2-1, with 11 bases that match TRBD2. V dropped 5 bases and J dropped 2; count of bases not matched to a gene: 6. Germline V gene data show CDR1 as SGHRS and CDR2 as YFSETQ. This CDR3 contains 16 residues. The CDR3 DNA reads TGCGCCAGCAGTCGGCTAGCGGGAGGAACCTACAATGAGCAGTTCTTC. Its translation: CASSRLAGGTYNEQFF.

The chain uses TRBV5-1 and TRBJ1-3, with TRBD1 identical over 7 bases. Germline CDR1 reads SGHRS; CDR2 reads YFSETQ. The J segment lost 0 bases and the V segment lost 4 bases, leaving 7 bases of the junction unmatched. This CDR3 has 16 residues. The CDR3 region is CASSLGQATSGNTIYF. The CDR3 nucleotides are TGCGCCAGCAGCCTAGGACAGGCTACCTCTGGAAACACCATATATTTT. Based on the CDR3 plus reference TRBV5-1 and TRBJ1-3, the full variable domain is KAGVTQTPRYLIKTRGQQVTLSCSPISGHRSVSWYQQTPGQGLQFLFEYFSETQRNKGNFPGRFSGRQFSNSRSEMNVSTLELGDSALYLCASSLGQATSGNTIYFGEGSWLTVV.

This chain links TRBV6-5 with TRBJ2-1, with 7 nucleotides matching TRBD1. The CDR3 extends over 15 amino acids. J was trimmed by 3 bases and V by 4 bases; bases with no gene match: 6. Per germline, CDR1 MNHEY and CDR2 SVGAGI. The CDR3 nucleotides read TGTGCCAGCAGTTCAGCGGACAGGATCTACAATGAGCAGTTCTTC. Amino acid sequence: CASSSADRIYNEQFF.

The rearrangement links TRBV9 to TRBJ2-5; D remains ambiguous. The germline gives CDR1 SGDLS, CDR2 YYNGEE. Trimming removed 0 bases at V and 5 bases at J, with 8 bases between. This CDR3 contains 13 residues. The CDR3 coding sequence is TGTGCCAGCAGCGTAGTGGACGGGGAGACCCAGTACTTC. Its protein product is CASSVVDGETQYF.

This sequence joins TRBV7-9 and TRBJ2-7, with a weak D call TRBD1 (5 bases). There are 12 residues in the CDR3. CDR1 and CDR2 (germline): SEHNR, FQNEAQ (reference sequence). Trimming took 3 bases from V and 6 from J, leaving 9 bases between them. CDR3 amino acids: CASSLDKSEQYF. CDR3 in DNA: TGTGCCAGCAGCTTGGACAAAAGCGAGCAGTACTTC.

This clone was picked up one time. The V call is TRBV5-1, the J call TRBJ2-5, with a possible D match to TRBD2 (6 bases). The DNA end lines up better with TRBJ2-7; the J call may be wrong. This CDR3 has 15 amino acids. CDR1 and CDR2 (germline): SGHRS, YFSETQ. CDR3 nucleotides: TGCGCCAGCAGCTTGCCAACGGGGGTTTCCTACGAGCAGTACTTC. Translating gives CASSLPTGVSYEQYF.

V gene TRBV7-2 combines with J gene TRBJ2-6, with a possible D match to TRBD1 (6 bases). This CDR3 is built from 18 residues. The V and J ends lost 4 bases and 2 bases respectively, with 18 bases between them. In germline, CDR1 is SGHTA, CDR2 FQGNSA. The CDR3 DNA reads TGTGCCAGCAGCTCCCGGGCTCCTTGGACAGCTGGGGCCAACGTCCTGACTTTC. This codes for CASSSRAPWTAGANVLTF.

This clone was seen only once. A junction end diverges from the germline sequence, so it may reflect a read error. Other nucleotide sequences from this sample produce the same CDR3. V gene TRBV6-5 combines with J gene TRBJ2-7, with TRBD1 matching 11 bases. Germline CDR1 is MNHEY and CDR2 is SVGAGI. CDR3 length: 15 residues. CDR3 sequence reads: CASSYSDRGQDEQYF. The CDR3 region has the DNA TGTGCCAGCAGCTACTCGGACAGGGGGCAGGACGAGCAGTACTTC.

This clone was seen once. The V gene is TRBV5-1, the J gene TRBJ2-3; 12 bases align to TRBD2. The germline V gene has CDR1 SGHRS and CDR2 YFSETQ. With V trimmed by 4 bases and J by 5 bases, 2 bases remained unmatched. The CDR3 is 14 amino acids. The DNA for the CDR3 is TGCGCCAGCAGCCCGGGACTAGCGGGAGATACGCAGTATTTT. Translating gives CASSPGLAGDTQYF.

This chain uses TRBV4-1 with TRBJ1-1; the D is unclear. V lost 1 base to trimming and J lost 3 bases, with 24 bases between them. CDR3 size: 19 residues. The germline gives CDR1 MGHRA, CDR2 YSYEKL. The CDR3 loop reads CASSQVILREGRVDTEAFF. The CDR3 region has the DNA TGCGCCAGCAGCCAAGTAATCCTAAGGGAGGGTAGGGTGGACACTGAAGCTTTCTTT.